The next 30 T cell receptor beta chains were all read from a single sample in a study of shared clonotypes between healthy human individuals. Clones were sequenced by immunoSEQ multiplex PCR, and TCRdb holds only the in-frame ones, with some missing. In the table there are fewer than 400,000 clones, around 67% of which are singletons. The source material was memory CD4+ T cells sorted from blood. Subset described: CD45RA-negative fraction. The receptors come from a man in his thirties or forties in good health.

The chain links TRBV19 to TRBJ2-5; D is perhaps TRBD1 or TRBD2 (5 bases each). Germline V lookup: CDR1 LNHDA, CDR2 SQIVND (reference sequence). This CDR3 spans 13 amino acids. Trimming cost V 6 bases and J 5 bases, with 13 bases left between them. CDR3 bases: TGTGCCAGTAGCCTAAGGGGCGGGGAGACCCAGTACTTC. Protein: CASSLRGGETQYF.

J is TRBJ2-1 and V is TRBV11-2; the D gene is possibly TRBD2 (6 bases). Per the germline V gene, CDR1 is SGHAT and CDR2 is FQNNGV. V was trimmed by 6 bases and J by 0 bases, leaving 24 bases between them. The CDR3 sequence is 19 residues long. The CDR3 spells CASSPRLSGEASSYNEQFF. The CDR3 coding sequence is TGTGCCAGCAGTCCCCGCTTATCGGGGGAGGCCAGCTCCTACAATGAGCAGTTCTTC.

The gene calls are TRBV6-6 and TRBJ2-5; 8 bases are a match to TRBD1. The CDR3 covers 14 residues. The V and J ends lost 4 bases and 3 bases, in that order; junction bases with no gene match: 4. The germline V gene encodes CDR1 MNHNY and CDR2 SVGAGI (reference sequence). The CDR3 region has the DNA TGTGCCAGCAGTTTCGCGACAGGGGAAGAGACCCAGTACTTC. Translated, it gives CASSFATGEETQYF.

The rearrangement joins TRBV10-3 to TRBJ1-1; no definite D call. The CDR3 consists of 14 residues. Trimming stripped 9 bases from V and 1 base from J, with 15 bases between. Per the germline V gene, CDR1 is ENHRY and CDR2 is SYGVKD. As DNA, the CDR3 is TGTGCCATTACCTCCGGGCAGCCGAACACTGAAGCTTTCTTT. This sequence encodes CAITSGQPNTEAFF.

The gene calls are TRBV29-1 and TRBJ1-1; no clear D. Germline V CDR1 and CDR2: SQVTM, ANQGSEA. Trimming stripped 7 bases from V and 4 bases from J, with 13 bases between. The CDR3 is made up of 12 amino acids. CDR3 sequence (DNA): TGCAGCGCTAGCTCCGGGTCCACTGAAGCTTTCTTT. Translated: CSASSGSTEAFF.

This chain uses TRBV5-6 with TRBJ2-2, with TRBD2 as a possible D gene (5 bases). The CDR3 is 16 amino acids. V gave up 1 base and J gave up 8 bases, with 18 bases separating them. From germline, CDR1 is SGHDT and CDR2 YYEEEE. The CDR3 DNA sequence: TGTGCCAGCAGCTTGAGGCGGGCATTGCGCAGAGGGGAGCTGTTTTTT. Its protein product is CASSLRRALRRGELFF.

The CDR3 here is CASSQDGYTGELFF. In DNA, the CDR3 is TGCGCCAGCAGCCAAGACGGATATACCGGGGAGCTGTTTTTT. The J gene is TRBJ2-2, the V gene TRBV4-3, with D hard to call. The V and J ends lost 0 bases and 5 bases respectively, with 7 bases between them. The CDR3 loop spans 14 amino acids. Germline CDR1 reads LGHNA; CDR2 reads YSLEER.

CDR3 residues: CASSLVTDSGANVLTF. For the CDR3, the DNA is TGCGCCAGCAGCTTGGTGACAGACTCTGGGGCCAACGTCCTGACTTTC. The J gene is TRBJ2-6, the V gene TRBV5-1, with D possibly TRBD1 on 5 matching bases. Trimming cost V 0 bases and J 0 bases, with 7 bases left between them. Germline loops: CDR1 SGHRS, CDR2 YFSETQ. The CDR3 runs 16 residues.

The chain couples TRBV5-1 to TRBJ2-5; 7 nucleotides line up with TRBD1. V lost 0 bases to trimming and J lost 1 base; unmatched junction nucleotides: 3. The germline V gene has CDR1 SGHRS and CDR2 YFSETQ. The CDR3 loop spans 15 amino acids. The CDR3 region has the DNA TGCGCCAGCAGCTTGGCCGGACAGGCCCAAGAGACCCAGTACTTC. The encoded protein is CASSLAGQAQETQYF.

This chain links TRBV5-1 with TRBJ2-1, with D unclear. CDR1 and CDR2 (germline): SGHRS, YFSETQ. CDR3 length: 13 residues. Trimming shortened V by 0 bases and J by 5 bases, and 6 bases separated the two germline ends. CDR3 region: CASSLGHNNEQFF. The CDR3 coding sequence is TGCGCCAGCAGCTTGGGACATAACAATGAGCAGTTCTTC.

This clone has just a few counts. The V and J genes are TRBV14 and TRBJ1-4, with 9 bases that match TRBD1. V dropped 2 bases and J dropped 8; count of bases not matched to a gene: 12. The CDR3 is 17 residues long. Germline-derived CDR1 and CDR2 are SGHDN and FVKESK. The CDR3 region has the DNA TGTGCCAGCAGCCAAACAAAGTGGGACAGGGAATACGAAAAACTGTTTTTT. Translating gives CASSQTKWDREYEKLFF. The full variable domain, completed using reference TRBV14 and TRBJ1-4, is EAGVTQFPSHSVIEKGQTVTLRCDPISGHDNLYWYRRVMGKEIKFLLHFVKESKQDESGMPNNRFLAERTGGTYSTLKVQPAELEDSGVYFCASSQTKWDREYEKLFFGSGTQLSVL.

The chain joins TRBV5-8 to TRBJ1-1; D gene unclear. CDR1 and CDR2 from the germline V gene are SGHTS and YDEGEE. Trimming took 2 bases from V and 1 from J, leaving 9 bases between them. The CDR3 extends over 14 amino acids. The CDR3 reads CASSFRNGNTEAFF. Here the CDR3 DNA reads TGTGCCAGCAGCTTCAGGAACGGGAACACTGAAGCTTTCTTT. Variable domain in full (rest from reference TRBV5-8 and TRBJ1-1): EAGVTQSPTHLIKTRGQQATLRCSPISGHTSVYWYQQALGLGLQFLLWYDEGEERNRGNFPPRFSGRQFPNYSSELNVNALELEDSALYLCASSFRNGNTEAFFGQGTRLTVV.

J is TRBJ2-1 and V is TRBV9; 8 bases are a match to TRBD2. CDR3 length: 22 amino acids. The J segment lost 0 bases and the V segment lost 4 bases, leaving 24 bases of the junction unmatched. Germline CDR1 and CDR2: SGDLS and YYNGEE. The CDR3 nucleotides are TGTGCCAGCAGCCCACGCCTTCCCCGTGGGGTAGCGGGACAAGGCTCCTACAATGAGCAGTTCTTC. Its protein is CASSPRLPRGVAGQGSYNEQFF.

This sequence joins TRBV30 and TRBJ2-2; 14 bases agree with TRBD2. This CDR3 spans 19 amino acids. The trim removed 0 bases at V and 3 bases at J, leaving 9 bases unmatched. Per the germline V gene, CDR1 is GTSNPN and CDR2 is SVGIG (reference sequence). CDR3 sequence (DNA): TGTGCCTGGAGTGTACTTGGGACTAGCGGGAGAGTGTACACCGGGGAGCTGTTTTTT. It yields the protein CAWSVLGTSGRVYTGELFF.

The gene calls are TRBV9 and TRBJ1-1; TRBD1 is a possible D gene (5 bases). The germline V and J ends were trimmed by 3 bases and 5 bases, with 11 bases remaining between them. CDR1 and CDR2 (germline): SGDLS, YYNGEE. This CDR3 contains 13 residues. The DNA of the CDR3 is TGTGCCAGCAGCGCCAGGGACCTAACTGAAGCTTTCTTT. Translation: CASSARDLTEAFF.

The count of this clone is one. The gene calls are TRBV10-2 and TRBJ1-5; tentatively, D is TRBD1 (5 bases). Per the germline V gene, CDR1 is WSHSY and CDR2 is SAAADI. The CDR3 spans 14 residues. Between the trimmed V and J ends, which lost 2 bases and 2 bases, there was a span of 7 bases. CDR3 coding DNA: TGCGCCAGCAGTGAGCAGGGCGGCAATCAGCCCCAGCATTTT. Its protein is CASSEQGGNQPQHF.

J is TRBJ2-7 and V is TRBV2; the D is unclear. There are 13 residues in the CDR3. With 3 bases removed from V and 7 bases from J, the gap between germline ends came to 13 bases. Looked up from germline, CDR1 is SNHLY and CDR2 is FYNNEI. The CDR3 is CASSERLYVEQYF. The DNA of the CDR3 is TGTGCCAGCAGTGAGCGCCTCTATGTTGAGCAGTACTTC.

This clone has just a few counts. The genes are TRBV7-9 and TRBJ2-7; the D is unclear. CDR1 and CDR2 from the germline V gene are SEHNR and FQNEAQ (reference sequence). V lost 1 base and J lost 2, with 12 bases in between. This CDR3 has 15 residues. The CDR3 is CASSLGGRRTYEQYF. In nucleotides, the CDR3 is TGTGCCAGCAGCTTAGGAGGACGGAGAACCTACGAGCAGTACTTC. Together with reference TRBV7-9 and TRBJ2-7, the CDR3 gives the full variable domain: DTGVSQNPRHKITKRGQNVTFRCDPISEHNRLYWYRQTLGQGPEFLTYFQNEAQLEKSRLLSDRFSAERPKGSFSTLEIQRTEQGDSAMYLCASSLGGRRTYEQYFGPGTRLTVT.

The chain is built from TRBV10-3 and TRBJ1-5; possible D gene TRBD1, 5 bases. Deletions cut 4 bases from V and 2 bases from J, with 6 bases between. The CDR3 contains 13 residues. The germline V gene encodes CDR1 ENHRY and CDR2 SYGVKD. The CDR3 reads CAISGGGNQPQHF. In nucleotides, the CDR3 is TGTGCCATCAGTGGGGGGGGCAATCAGCCCCAGCATTTT.

This chain links TRBV11-2 with TRBJ2-7, with 7 bases aligning to TRBD2. Trimming took 2 bases from V and 1 from J; bases not matched to a gene: 2. Germline CDR1 and CDR2: SGHAT and FQNNGV. The CDR3 extends over 14 amino acids. The CDR3 here is CASSLSGNSYEQYF. As DNA, the CDR3 is TGTGCCAGCAGCTTAAGCGGGAATTCCTACGAGCAGTACTTC.

This rearrangement joins TRBV5-6 to TRBJ2-1; D unclear. Trimming took 3 bases from V and 4 from J, leaving 14 bases between them. CDR1 and CDR2 from the germline V gene are SGHDT and YYEEEE. This CDR3 is 15 amino acids long. For the CDR3, the DNA is TGTGCCAGCAGCTCCGGGCTGTGGGGTTACAATGAGCAGTTCTTC. Translating gives CASSSGLWGYNEQFF.

This chain links TRBV10-2 with TRBJ2-3; TRBD2 matches 12 bases. The CDR3 spans 18 residues. Germline CDR1 reads WSHSY; CDR2 reads SAAADI. V lost 3 bases, J lost 2 bases, and 9 bases stayed unmatched. The CDR3 bases are TGCGCCAGCAGTGACCAACGACTAGCGGGAGCGAACACAGATACGCAGTATTTT. It yields the protein CASSDQRLAGANTDTQYF.

The CDR3 coding sequence is TGTGCCAGCAGCCCCCCTGGGTTGTGGACTGAAGCTTTCTTT. It codes for CASSPPGLWTEAFF. The chain uses TRBV2 and TRBJ1-1, with D uncertain. Germline loops: CDR1 SNHLY, CDR2 FYNNEI. This CDR3 has 14 residues. V was trimmed by 6 bases and J by 5 bases, leaving 16 bases between them.

The gene calls are TRBV7-9 and TRBJ2-7, with 11 bases identical to TRBD1. Trimming removed 5 bases from V and 3 bases from J; junction bases left unmatched: 12. CDR3 length: 17 residues. From germline, CDR1 is SEHNR and CDR2 FQNEAQ (reference sequence). In DNA, the CDR3 is TGTGCCAGCAGCCCGCCTTTGGACAGGGGGCGCGTCTACGAGCAGTACTTC. Translating gives CASSPPLDRGRVYEQYF.

The gene calls are TRBV29-1 and TRBJ2-7; D is possibly TRBD1 (6 bases). The V end was cut by 2 bases, the J end by 3 bases, with 11 bases between. The CDR3 covers 13 residues. Germline V gene data show CDR1 as SQVTM and CDR2 as ANQGSEA. CDR3 amino acids: CSVESIQGYEQYF. CDR3 nucleotide sequence: TGCAGCGTTGAAAGCATACAGGGCTACGAGCAGTACTTC.

This clone has only a few counts. J is TRBJ1-2 and V is TRBV28, with D unresolved. The CDR3 has 11 amino acids. With 10 bases removed from V and 4 bases from J, the gap between germline ends came to 10 bases. Germline CDR1 is MDHEN and CDR2 is SYDVKM. This CDR3 is CATTTIYGYTF. CDR3 nucleotide sequence: TGTGCCACCACGACTATCTATGGCTACACCTTC.

This clone came up a few times. The V gene is TRBV10-3, the J gene TRBJ2-7; 7 nucleotides line up with TRBD2. V gave up 6 bases and J gave up 1 base; unmatched junction bases: 15. The germline gives CDR1 ENHRY, CDR2 SYGVKD. This CDR3 region has 17 residues. The CDR3 spells CAIRTGGSEGISYEQYF. In DNA form, the CDR3 reads TGTGCCATCAGGACGGGGGGAAGCGAGGGGATATCCTACGAGCAGTACTTC.

The chain joins TRBV27 to TRBJ2-1, with 10 bases lining up with TRBD2. This CDR3 spans 16 amino acids. Germline CDR1 and CDR2: MNHEY and SMNVEV (reference sequence). J gave up 4 bases and V 6 bases, and 9 bases lay outside the gene matches. The CDR3 loop is CASSPGTSGMYNEQFF. CDR3 sequence (DNA): TGTGCCAGCAGCCCAGGTACTAGCGGGATGTACAATGAGCAGTTCTTC.

This clone has a count of ten or more. The chain links TRBV5-1 to TRBJ2-5, with 7 nucleotides matching TRBD2. Germline V gene sequence: CDR1 SGHRS, CDR2 YFSETQ. V dropped 1 base and J dropped 5; count of bases not matched to a gene: 8. The CDR3 totals 15 residues. CDR3 in amino acids: CASSLSAGARETQYF. The CDR3 DNA reads as TGCGCCAGCAGCTTGAGCGCGGGAGCGAGGGAGACCCAGTACTTC.

The chain carries TRBV6-1 and TRBJ2-2, with TRBD2 matching over 9 bases. The CDR3 sequence is 14 residues long. The ends lost 6 bases at V and 5 bases at J; junction bases unmatched: 4. Germline values: CDR1 MNHNS, CDR2 SASEGT. The CDR3 reads CASRTAGGTGELFF. The CDR3 DNA is TGTGCCAGCAGAACGGCGGGAGGGACCGGGGAGCTGTTTTTT.